The next 18 T cell receptor beta chains were all read from a single sample in a study of cytomegalovirus exposure and HLA in healthy donors. Use of 60 Vbeta and 13 Jbeta primers characterized the PCR. Assay used: immunoSEQ multiplex PCR; TCRdb lists only in-frame clones, some missing. The data hold roughly 250,000 clones, with about four fifths observed a single time. Material for sequencing was PBMCs. Receptors were obtained from a girl between 2 and 10 years old in good health and CMV-seronegative.

J is TRBJ1-1 and V is TRBV5-6, with D maybe TRBD1 (5 bases). V dropped 4 bases and J dropped 1 base, with 14 bases sitting between them. Per germline, CDR1 SGHDT and CDR2 YYEEEE. This CDR3 contains 15 residues. DNA of the CDR3: TGTGCCAGCAGCGTCGGGTTCGGGGGGAACACTGAAGCTTTCTTT. Protein product: CASSVGFGGNTEAFF.

This clone was recorded a few times. V and J are TRBV15 and TRBJ2-5; 8 bases are a match to TRBD1. CDR3 length: 16 residues. Looked up from germline, CDR1 is LNHNV and CDR2 is YYDKDF (reference sequence). The junction had 8 bases not matched to a gene; V was cut back by 0 bases and J by 5 bases. The CDR3 bases are TGTGCCACCAGCAGAGATAGGACAGGGAGAAGGGAGACCCAGTACTTC. Its translation is CATSRDRTGRRETQYF.

The V gene is TRBV5-8, the J gene TRBJ2-1; the D gene is possibly TRBD2 (6 bases). This CDR3 is built from 15 residues. Germline CDR1 and CDR2: SGHTS and YDEGEE. Trimming left V 6 bases short and J 1 base short, with 14 bases between. CDR3 region: CASTLSRGSYNEQFF. Here the CDR3 DNA reads TGTGCCAGCACTTTAAGTCGGGGGTCCTACAATGAGCAGTTCTTC.

About this clone itself: At the DNA level, this CDR3 is encoded by other sequences in the same sample as well. The chain uses TRBV5-1 and TRBJ2-5, with a weak D call TRBD1 (5 bases). V was trimmed by 1 base and J by 5 bases, leaving 12 bases between them. The CDR3 covers 14 residues. Germline CDR1 reads SGHRS; CDR2 reads YFSETQ. The CDR3 region has the DNA TGCGCCAGCAGCTTGAGTTCAGGGTGGGAGACCCAGTACTTC. It is translated as CASSLSSGWETQYF.

CDR3 loop: CASSGDRVFQPQHF. CDR3 in DNA: TGCGCCAGCAGTGGGGACAGGGTCTTTCAGCCCCAGCATTTT. V gene TRBV10-2 combines with J gene TRBJ1-5; 9 positions match TRBD1. The CDR3 extends over 14 amino acids. V was pared by 4 bases and J by 6 bases, with 4 bases of the junction left unmatched. The germline CDR1 and CDR2 sequences are WSHSY and SAAADI.

The chain has TRBV7-9 and TRBJ2-5; D is possibly TRBD2 (5 bases). This CDR3 region has 14 residues. V was shortened by 5 bases and J by 3 bases, with 13 bases between the two germline ends. CDR1 is SEHNR, CDR2 FQNEAQ, per germline (reference sequence). The chain's CDR3 is CASSLRSGEETQYF. CDR3 in DNA: TGTGCCAGCAGCCTTAGATCCGGGGAAGAGACCCAGTACTTC.

V is TRBV4-1 and J is TRBJ2-5; D possibly corresponds to TRBD1 (6 bases). The CDR3 has 14 residues. Germline V gene data show CDR1 as MGHRA and CDR2 as YSYEKL. Trimming cost V 3 bases and J 5 bases, with 13 bases left between them. The CDR3 bases are TGCGCCAGCAGCCAGGGGACATCGCCGGAGACCCAGTACTTC. This sequence encodes CASSQGTSPETQYF.

This clone was found once. The chain has TRBV9 and TRBJ2-7; possible D gene TRBD1, 6 bases. V was clipped by 3 bases and J by 0 bases, with 13 bases between them. There are 15 residues in the CDR3. Germline V CDR1 and CDR2: SGDLS, YYNGEE. The CDR3 nucleotides read TGTGCCAGCAGCGCAGCGTCAGGGGCCTCCTACGAGCAGTACTTC. It encodes CASSAASGASYEQYF.

The chain recombines TRBV27 with TRBJ2-4; tentatively, D is TRBD2 (6 bases). The germline gives CDR1 MNHEY, CDR2 SMNVEV (reference sequence). The CDR3 length is 16 residues. V lost 5 bases, J lost 0 bases, and 14 bases lay in between. The CDR3 coding sequence is TGTGCCAGCAGTCCTTGGGGGGAAATAGCCAAAAACATTCAGTACTTC. It is translated as CASSPWGEIAKNIQYF.

In this sample, this clone turned up once. This rearrangement joins TRBV27 to TRBJ1-5; 7 nucleotides agree with TRBD1. V lost 5 bases, J lost 6 bases, and 7 bases stayed unmatched. Looked up from germline, CDR1 is MNHEY and CDR2 is SMNVEV (reference sequence). This CDR3 is 14 amino acids long. CDR3 bases: TGTGCCAGCAGTCCAGGGGGGCGTCGTCAGCCCCAGCATTTT. It encodes CASSPGGRRQPQHF.

This sequence joins TRBV27 and TRBJ1-5; D is perhaps TRBD1 (5 bases). V was trimmed by 6 bases and J by 9 bases, leaving 15 bases between them. CDR3 size: 13 residues. The germline V gene has CDR1 MNHEY and CDR2 SMNVEV (reference sequence). The CDR3 nucleotides are TGTGCCAGCAGCCTGGGGGGACTAGGGCCCCAGCATTTT. Residues: CASSLGGLGPQHF.

The chain has TRBV28 and TRBJ1-4; D is uncertain. V gave up 3 bases and J gave up 0 bases, with 5 bases separating them. The germline V gene encodes CDR1 MDHEN and CDR2 SYDVKM. The CDR3 has 14 residues. The CDR3 loop reads CASSFGTTNEKLFF. The CDR3 DNA sequence: TGTGCCAGCAGTTTTGGCACAACTAATGAAAAACTGTTTTTT.

The V call is TRBV6-4, the J call TRBJ2-2; tentative D call: TRBD2 (5 bases). Deletions cut 6 bases from V and 3 bases from J, with 14 bases between. The CDR3 covers 15 residues. Germline CDR1 MRHNA, CDR2 SNTAGT. In DNA, the CDR3 is TGTGCCAGCAGGAGGGCTGGCAGTGACACCGGGGAGCTGTTTTTT. This sequence encodes CASRRAGSDTGELFF.

This chain links TRBV13 with TRBJ2-4; 8 positions agree with TRBD2. With 5 bases clipped from V and 9 bases from J, the junction kept 12 bases outside the gene matches. Looked up from germline, CDR1 is PRHDT and CDR2 is FYEKMQ (reference sequence). CDR3 length equals 15 residues. CDR3 sequence reads: CASSGPGTREGIQYF. The DNA for the CDR3 is TGTGCCAGCAGCGGACCGGGGACTAGAGAAGGCATTCAGTACTTC.

This sequence joins TRBV2 and TRBJ2-1; TRBD2 aligns across 13 bases. The CDR3 runs 16 residues. V gave up 4 bases and J gave up 7 bases; unmatched junction bases: 7. Germline V CDR1 and CDR2: SNHLY, FYNNEI. In DNA, the CDR3 is TGTGCCAGCAGTGGAATACTAGCGGGGGGGCGGAATGAGCAGTTCTTC. It is translated as CASSGILAGGRNEQFF.

V usage is TRBV4-1 and J usage is TRBJ1-1; D perhaps matches TRBD1 (5 bases). V was pared by 5 bases and J by 1 base, with 5 bases between. This CDR3 spans 12 amino acids. CDR1 is MGHRA, CDR2 YSYEKL, per germline. Here the CDR3 reads CASSTGNTEAFF. CDR3 bases: TGCGCCAGCAGCACAGGGAACACTGAAGCTTTCTTT.

Remarks on this clone: The same CDR3 arises from other DNA sequences in this sample as well. J is TRBJ1-1 and V is TRBV7-3; tentatively, D is TRBD1 (5 bases). The V and J ends lost 5 bases and 5 bases respectively, with 12 bases between them. Per germline, CDR1 SGHTA and CDR2 FQGTGA. This CDR3 spans 13 amino acids. CDR3 residues: CASSRQGGTEAFF. CDR3 bases: TGTGCCAGCAGCCGTCAGGGAGGGACTGAAGCTTTCTTT.

The rearrangement links TRBV28 to TRBJ2-4, with 11 bases matching TRBD2. V trimming: 4 bases; J trimming: 1 base; junction bases outside the gene matches: 9. Germline V gene sequence: CDR1 MDHEN, CDR2 SYDVKM. The CDR3 is made up of 18 amino acids. Here the CDR3 DNA reads TGTGCCAGCAGTTCGGATAGCGGGGGGGCAGGTGCCAAAAACATTCAGTACTTC. Protein sequence: CASSSDSGGAGAKNIQYF. Looking up the rest from reference TRBV28 and TRBJ2-4 gives the full variable domain: DVKVTQSSRYLVKRTGEKVFLECVQDMDHENMFWYRQDPGLGLRLIYFSYDVKMKEKGDIPEGYSVSREKKERFSLILESASTNQTSMYLCASSSDSGGAGAKNIQYFGAGTRLSVL.